This T cell receptor beta chain appears in the sequencing data of a study of identical twins. A universal primer site came from template switching; cDNA carried unique molecular identifiers. TCRdb re-called the 5' RACE reads through MiXCR, storing one row per CDR3 protein. The sample consists of more than 400,000 distinct CDR3 sequences, 12% to 15% of them appearing once. Germline V gene data show CDR1 as SQVTM and CDR2 as ANQGSEA. This CDR3 region has 15 residues. With V trimmed by 3 bases and J by 3 bases, 4 bases remained unmatched. This clonotype was found a few times. Its antigen remains unknown. All of the donors were Caucasians in good health. The study, taken as a whole, reports: Insertions were reduced in abundant cord blood beta clonotypes but not in memory repertoires. Compared with unrelated sharing, twin-shared out-of-frame alpha sequences had more low-probability sequences.

These same records also appear under a second study, on yellow fever vaccine responses in identical twins.

The V gene is TRBV29-1, the J gene TRBJ2-7, with TRBD2 identical over 14 bases. The sample comprised CD4+ T cells sorted from blood. The receptor comes from a woman younger than 30 in good health. CDR3 bases: TGCAGCGTTGAGGGACTAGCGGGAGACCTCTACGAGCAGTACTTC. This encodes CSVEGLAGDLYEQYF.